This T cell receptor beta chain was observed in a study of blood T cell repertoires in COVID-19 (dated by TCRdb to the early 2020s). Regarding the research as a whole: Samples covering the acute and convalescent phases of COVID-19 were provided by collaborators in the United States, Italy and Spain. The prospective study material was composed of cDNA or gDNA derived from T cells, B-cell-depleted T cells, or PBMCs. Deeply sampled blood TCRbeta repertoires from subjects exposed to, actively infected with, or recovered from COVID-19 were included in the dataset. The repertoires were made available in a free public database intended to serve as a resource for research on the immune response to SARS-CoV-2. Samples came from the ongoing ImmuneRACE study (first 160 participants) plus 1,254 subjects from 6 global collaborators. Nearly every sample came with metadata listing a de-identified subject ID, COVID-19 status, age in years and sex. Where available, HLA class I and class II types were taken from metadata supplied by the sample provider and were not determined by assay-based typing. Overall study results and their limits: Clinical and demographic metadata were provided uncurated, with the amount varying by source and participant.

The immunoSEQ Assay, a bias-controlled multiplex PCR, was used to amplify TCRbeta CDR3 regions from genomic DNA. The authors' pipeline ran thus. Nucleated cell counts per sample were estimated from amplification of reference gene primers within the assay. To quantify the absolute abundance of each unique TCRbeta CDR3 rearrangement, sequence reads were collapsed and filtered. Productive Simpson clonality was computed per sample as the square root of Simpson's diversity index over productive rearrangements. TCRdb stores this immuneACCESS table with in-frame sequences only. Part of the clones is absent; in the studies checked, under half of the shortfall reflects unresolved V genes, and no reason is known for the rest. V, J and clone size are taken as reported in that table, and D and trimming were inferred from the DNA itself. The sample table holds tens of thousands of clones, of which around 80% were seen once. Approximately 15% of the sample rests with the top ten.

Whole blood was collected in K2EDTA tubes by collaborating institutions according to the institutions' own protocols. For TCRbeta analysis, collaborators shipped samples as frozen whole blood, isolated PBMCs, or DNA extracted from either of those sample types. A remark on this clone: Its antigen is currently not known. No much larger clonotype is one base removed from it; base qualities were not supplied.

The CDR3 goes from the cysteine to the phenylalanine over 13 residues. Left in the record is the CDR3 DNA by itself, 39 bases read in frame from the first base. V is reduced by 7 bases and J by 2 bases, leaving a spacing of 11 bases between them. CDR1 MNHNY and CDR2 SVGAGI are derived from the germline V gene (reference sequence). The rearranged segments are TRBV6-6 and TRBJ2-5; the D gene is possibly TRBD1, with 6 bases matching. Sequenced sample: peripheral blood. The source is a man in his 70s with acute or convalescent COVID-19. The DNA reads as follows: TGTGCCAGCAACCGCAGGGGTCAAGAGACCCAGTACTTC. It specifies CASNRRGQETQYF.